This entry lists 25 T cell receptor beta chains sequenced from one sample in a study of naive and memory T cell subsets. Amplification of ligated cDNA took four PCR rounds with SP2 and nested alpha and beta constant primers. MiXCR, run by TCRdb on the 5' RACE reads, gives a single entry per CDR3 protein. The sample yields about 57,000 distinct CDR3 sequences, under 10% seen once. A UMI-containing oligonucleotide was joined by 3' ligation to the TCR cDNA template. The receptors originated from a female donor in good health.

The gene calls are TRBV7-2 and TRBJ2-3; D unresolved. Germline V gene data show CDR1 as SGHTA and CDR2 as FQGNSA. V gave up 5 bases and J gave up 2 bases, with 8 bases separating them. The CDR3 runs 13 residues. The CDR3 loop reads CASSPQVTDTQYF. DNA of the CDR3: TGTGCCAGCAGCCCCCAAGTCACAGATACGCAGTATTTT.

This clonotype was detected ten times or more. This chain uses TRBV12-3 or TRBV12-4 with TRBJ2-1; D perhaps matches TRBD2 (6 bases). The CDR3 loop spans 13 amino acids. Trimming stripped 6 bases from V and 8 bases from J, with 14 bases between. CDR3 coding DNA: TGTGCCAGCAGGACTCGGGAGCTCGATGAGCAGTTCTTC. Protein sequence: CASRTRELDEQFF.

V gene TRBV12-3 or TRBV12-4 combines with J gene TRBJ1-2, with TRBD1 matching 8 bases. The junction had 4 bases not matched to a gene; V was cut back by 1 base and J by 9 bases. This CDR3 has 13 residues. The CDR3 loop reads CASSLGQGSSYTF. CDR3 nucleotides: TGTGCCAGCAGTTTAGGACAGGGGAGCAGCTACACCTTC.

The table lists this clonotype with a few counts. The CDR3 loop reads CASSATGTAGELFF. As DNA, the CDR3 is TGTGCCAGCAGCGCGACCGGGACCGCCGGGGAGCTGTTTTTT. The rearrangement joins TRBV11-3 to TRBJ2-2; either TRBD1 or TRBD2 may fit D (5 bases each). The CDR3 has 14 residues. The V gene lost 5 bases and the J gene lost 6 bases, with 13 bases spanning the gap. Germline assignment: CDR1 SGHNT and CDR2 YENEEA. The variable domain in full, completed from reference TRBV11-3 and TRBJ2-2, reads EAGVVQSPRYKIIEKKQPVAFWCNPISGHNTLYWYLQNLGQGPELLIRYENEEAVDDSQLPKDRFSAERLKGVDSTLKIQPAELGDSAVYLCASSATGTAGELFFGEGSRLTVL.

The table lists this clonotype with many counts. The chain has TRBV10-3 and TRBJ2-1, with D tentatively TRBD2 (7 bases). The V end was cut by 10 bases, the J end by 8 bases, with 21 bases between. This CDR3 is 14 amino acids long. The germline V gene has CDR1 ENHRY and CDR2 SYGVKD. The CDR3 protein is CATNEAGAGDEQFF. The CDR3 DNA reads TGTGCCACCAACGAGGCGGGGGCCGGGGATGAGCAGTTCTTC.

A few counts support this clonotype. CDR3 bases: TGTGCCAGCAAGAATCAGGGGACCCCATACACAGATACGCAGTATTTT. As protein: CASKNQGTPYTDTQYF. The chain uses TRBV27 and TRBJ2-3, with D maybe TRBD1 (6 bases). CDR3 length: 16 residues. From germline, CDR1 is MNHEY and CDR2 SMNVEV (reference sequence). V lost 7 bases and J 2 bases, leaving 19 bases between the germline ends.

This clonotype has ten or more counts. The J gene is TRBJ1-6, the V gene TRBV6-1; possibly TRBD1 for D (5 bases). Looked up from germline, CDR1 is MNHNS and CDR2 is SASEGT. The CDR3 sequence is 16 residues long. The ends were cut back, 3 bases at V and 4 bases at J, with 13 bases in the middle. CDR3 region: CASSDADISYNSPLHF. The CDR3 DNA is TGTGCCAGCAGTGATGCGGACATCTCTTATAATTCACCCCTCCACTTT.

The V and J genes are TRBV6-2 or TRBV6-3 and TRBJ2-3; no reliable D call. CDR1 and CDR2 (germline): MNHEY, SVGEGT. This CDR3 is 11 amino acids long. V was cut by 8 bases and J by 5 bases, with 8 bases left in between. CDR3: CASGLGDTQYF. The CDR3 DNA sequence: TGTGCCAGCGGCCTGGGAGATACGCAGTATTTT.

This clonotype was recorded at least ten times. The V and J genes are TRBV6-2 or TRBV6-3 and TRBJ1-5, with D tentatively TRBD1 (6 bases). The germline V gene encodes CDR1 MNHEY and CDR2 SVGEGT. The CDR3 runs to 16 residues. V lost 2 bases and J 7 bases, leaving 18 bases between the germline ends. CDR3 residues: CASSYALETGGQPQHF. CDR3 coding DNA: TGTGCCAGCAGTTACGCGCTAGAGACAGGCGGGCAGCCCCAGCATTTT.

There are many counts of this clonotype. The chain carries TRBV28 and TRBJ2-7, with 12 bases identical to TRBD2. Looked up from germline, CDR1 is MDHEN and CDR2 is SYDVKM. The CDR3 length is 15 residues. Trimming removed 6 bases from V and 3 bases from J; junction bases left unmatched: 6. The CDR3 loop is CASSPTSGGVYEQYF. The CDR3 DNA reads TGTGCCAGCAGCCCGACTAGCGGGGGAGTCTACGAGCAGTACTTC.

Here the CDR3 DNA reads TGTGCCAGCCGACTAACATTTAATCAGCCCCAGCATTTT. As protein: CASRLTFNQPQHF. The gene calls are TRBV7-2 and TRBJ1-5; no firm D call. CDR1 and CDR2 from the germline V gene are SGHTA and FQGNSA. The CDR3 has 13 amino acids. Trimming took 8 bases from V and 4 from J, leaving 12 bases between them.

This clonotype was seen at least ten times. J is TRBJ1-1 and V is TRBV2; TRBD1 is a possible D gene (6 bases). This CDR3 region has 13 residues. Germline CDR1 SNHLY, CDR2 FYNNEI. V gave up 4 bases and J gave up 5 bases, with 11 bases separating them. The CDR3 reads CASSAHQGTEAFF. DNA of the CDR3: TGTGCCAGCAGTGCACATCAGGGGACTGAAGCTTTCTTT.

This clonotype showed up many times. This chain connects TRBV20-1 to TRBJ2-7; 8 bases agree with TRBD2. CDR3 size: 14 residues. V was pared by 1 base and J by 6 bases, with 8 bases of the junction left unmatched. Per the germline V gene, CDR1 is DFQATT and CDR2 is SNEGSKA (reference sequence). For the CDR3, the DNA is TGCAGTGCTAGAGTGGGGACTAGGTTCGCCGAGCAGTACTTC. Its translation is CSARVGTRFAEQYF.

This clonotype appeared many times. The chain is built from TRBV20-1 and TRBJ1-4; possible D gene TRBD1, 6 bases. The CDR3 contains 14 residues. The germline V gene encodes CDR1 DFQATT and CDR2 SNEGSKA (reference sequence). V was pared by 5 bases and J by 8 bases, with 18 bases between. The CDR3 here is CSAPPGGAKEKLFF. For the CDR3, the DNA is TGCAGTGCTCCTCCGGGGGGGGCGAAGGAAAAACTGTTTTTT.

The V gene is TRBV2, the J gene TRBJ2-2; D is possibly TRBD1 (6 bases). Trimming took 5 bases from V and 5 from J, leaving 15 bases between them. The CDR3 has 15 residues. CDR1 SNHLY and CDR2 FYNNEI come from the germline V gene. CDR3: CASSLSRTVTGELFF. DNA for the CDR3: TGTGCCAGCAGTCTCAGCCGGACAGTGACCGGGGAGCTGTTTTTT.

This clonotype was observed many times. V is TRBV7-3 and J is TRBJ2-3; D is uncertain. Looked up from germline, CDR1 is SGHTA and CDR2 is FQGTGA. The CDR3 is 18 amino acids. V lost 1 base and J lost 4, with 21 bases in between. The CDR3 nucleotides are TGTGCCAGCAGCTTAAGCGATGATTTAGGAGTGGGTGCAGATACGCAGTATTTT. Protein product: CASSLSDDLGVGADTQYF. The variable domain in full, with the rest retrieved from reference TRBV7-3 and TRBJ2-3, is GAGVSQTPSNKVTEKGKYVELRCDPISGHTALYWYRQSLGQGPEFLIYFQGTGAADDSGLPNDRFFAVRPEGSVSTLKIQRTERGDSAVYLCASSLSDDLGVGADTQYFGPGTRLTVL.

The rearrangement uses TRBV19 and TRBJ2-1, with D perhaps TRBD2 (6 bases). Germline V gene lookup returns CDR1 LNHDA and CDR2 SQIVND (reference sequence). The CDR3 loop spans 11 amino acids. V was cut by 7 bases and J by 7 bases, with 8 bases left in between. As DNA, the CDR3 is TGTGCCAGTACTCGGGGGAATGAGCAGTTCTTC. Protein: CASTRGNEQFF.

The table lists this clonotype with many counts. The rearrangement joins TRBV20-1 to TRBJ1-4; D may be TRBD1 (6 bases). Trimming took 3 bases from V and 4 from J, leaving 9 bases between them. This CDR3 region has 13 residues. CDR1 is DFQATT and CDR2 is SNEGSKA in the germline V gene (reference sequence). The CDR3 spells CSARDSGNEKLFF. In nucleotides, the CDR3 is TGCAGTGCTAGGGACAGTGGTAATGAAAAACTGTTTTTT.

This clonotype came up many times. The chain uses TRBV12-3 or TRBV12-4 and TRBJ2-1; maybe TRBD2 (6 bases). The length of the CDR3 is 13 residues. The V end was cut by 7 bases, the J end by 5 bases, with 12 bases between. In DNA, the CDR3 is TGTGCCAGCACAAGACTAGGGGACAATGAGCAGTTCTTC. As protein: CASTRLGDNEQFF.

As regards this clonotype: A much larger clone differs from this one at a single base, so this may be a read error. The J gene is TRBJ2-7, the V gene TRBV28; TRBD2 aligns across 7 bases. V trimming: 1 base; J trimming: 2 bases; junction bases outside the gene matches: 14. Germline CDR1 is MDHEN and CDR2 is SYDVKM. This CDR3 contains 18 residues. CDR3 amino acids: CASSLSGYGLVGTYEQYF. CDR3 nucleotides: TGTGCCAGCAGTTTATCGGGTTACGGACTAGTGGGGACCTACGAGCAGTACTTC.

This chain links TRBV28 with TRBJ2-2; no clear D. Germline V gene lookup returns CDR1 MDHEN and CDR2 SYDVKM. The CDR3 sequence is 14 residues long. The V end was cut by 4 bases, the J end by 4 bases, with 10 bases between. CDR3 sequence (DNA): TGTGCCAGCAGTTCCTCCGGTGGCACCGGGGAGCTGTTTTTT. This translates into CASSSSGGTGELFF.

At least ten counts were recorded for this clonotype. The chain is built from TRBV12-3 or TRBV12-4 and TRBJ1-5; D is ambiguous. The V gene lost 3 bases and the J gene lost 6 bases, with 6 bases spanning the gap. The CDR3 extends over 12 amino acids. The CDR3 sequence: CASSLNGQPQHF. The CDR3 nucleotides are TGTGCCAGCAGTTTGAACGGTCAGCCCCAGCATTTT.

This clonotype has a count of ten or more. This rearrangement joins TRBV7-8 to TRBJ1-5; no clear D. Trimming took 5 bases from V and 6 from J, leaving 20 bases between them. CDR3 length equals 16 residues. Germline assignment: CDR1 SGHVS and CDR2 FQNEAQ. Written as DNA, the CDR3 is TGTGCCAGCAGCCCACTAGCGGGAGGGTTTATTCAGCCCCAGCATTTT. It codes for CASSPLAGGFIQPQHF.

This clonotype was observed at least ten times. The J gene is TRBJ2-3, the V gene TRBV6-5; possibly TRBD2 for D (6 bases). The CDR3 extends over 16 amino acids. The V gene lost 7 bases and the J gene lost 6 bases, with 23 bases spanning the gap. Per the germline V gene, CDR1 is MNHEY and CDR2 is SVGAGI. The DNA of the CDR3 is TGTGCCAGCAATGATCCGGGACTGTCAACAATTGATACGCAGTATTTT. This encodes CASNDPGLSTIDTQYF.

J is TRBJ2-5 and V is TRBV5-4, with D perhaps TRBD2 (5 bases). The V gene's germline CDR1 is SGHNT and CDR2 YYREEE (reference sequence). The CDR3 is 14 residues long. Trimming cost V 2 bases and J 5 bases, with 13 bases left between them. The CDR3 loop reads CASSFGLAMETQYF. Written as DNA, the CDR3 is TGTGCCAGCAGCTTCGGGCTAGCTATGGAGACCCAGTACTTC.